These T cell receptor beta chains were read from a single sample in a study of HIV-infected patients and healthy controls. Each CDR3 protein gets one entry after TCRdb re-called the 5' RACE reads with MiXCR. The profile covers under 20,000 distinct CDR3 sequences, with 10% appearing a single time and around 3.1% taken by the ten largest. The sample consisted of blood. These receptors were obtained from an adult in good health. CDR3s include the opening cysteine and the closing phenylalanine or tryptophan. A D gene is named only where the DNA matches it firmly. Clone size appears in some rows only: once, few, many, or a class for an expanded clone.

D gene | clone size | J gene | V gene | CDR3 protein | CDR3 DNA
- | medium-sized | TRBJ2-7 | TRBV28 | CASREGAGYEQYF | TGTGCCAGCAGGGAGGGGGCTGGCTACGAGCAGTACTTC
TRBD2 | many | TRBJ2-7 | TRBV27 | CASSPGAGGSYEQYF | TGTGCCAGCAGTCCGGGGGCGGGAGGTTCCTACGAGCAGTACTTC
TRBD2 | many | TRBJ2-3 | TRBV10-3 | CANSLSGGHTDTQYF | TGTGCCAACTCATTAAGCGGGGGCCACACAGATACGCAGTATTTT
TRBD2 | - | TRBJ2-1 | TRBV28 | CASSSSSGRAHNEQFF | TGTGCCAGCAGTTCAAGTAGCGGGAGGGCCCACAATGAGCAGTTCTTC
TRBD2 | many | TRBJ2-7 | TRBV5-1 | CASSLDGLAGVNEQYF | TGCGCCAGCAGCTTGGATGGCCTAGCGGGAGTCAACGAGCAGTACTTC
TRBD2 | many | TRBJ2-3 | TRBV11-2 | CASSGLAGGTDTQYF | TGTGCCAGTTCCGGACTAGCGGGAGGAACAGATACGCAGTATTTT
TRBD1 | many | TRBJ2-6 | TRBV18 | CASSPPGQGTGSGANVLTF | TGTGCCAGCTCACCGCCTGGACAGGGGACGGGTAGTGGGGCCAACGTCCTGACTTTC
TRBD2 | medium-sized | TRBJ2-5 | TRBV11-2 | CASSLDVLAGGPRQETQYF | TGTGCCAGCAGCTTAGACGTCCTAGCGGGAGGGCCGCGGCAAGAGACCCAGTACTTC
- | medium-sized | TRBJ2-3 | TRBV6-6 | CASSQPGGTSTDTQYF | TGTGCCAGCAGTCAACCTGGTGGAACTAGCACAGATACGCAGTATTTT
- | many | TRBJ2-7 | TRBV28 | CASSSPNLNVEQYF | TGTGCCAGCAGTTCACCGAACCTTAATGTCGAGCAGTACTTC
- | many | TRBJ2-6 | TRBV7-2 | CASRGANVLTF | TGTGCCAGCAGAGGGGCCAACGTCCTGACTTTC
- | - | TRBJ2-7 | TRBV27 | CASSFKVYGPYEQYF | TGTGCCAGCAGTTTCAAGGTCTACGGACCCTACGAGCAGTACTTC
- | many | TRBJ2-1 | TRBV19 | CAIQWGDSHNEQFF | TGTGCCATTCAATGGGGGGACTCCCACAATGAGCAGTTCTTC
- | many | TRBJ2-5 | TRBV6-2/TRBV6-3 | CASSYSIYGGPKETQYF | TGTGCCAGCAGTTACTCGATCTACGGCGGACCTAAGGAGACCCAGTACTTC
- | - | TRBJ2-2 | TRBV19 | CASSMVDGDTGELFF | TGTGCCAGTAGTATGGTTGACGGGGACACCGGGGAGCTGTTTTTT
- | few | TRBJ1-5 | TRBV20-1 | CSALARVVNQPQHF | TGCAGTGCCCTCGCAAGGGTTGTCAATCAGCCCCAGCATTTT